The 25 T cell receptor beta chains in this list originate from one sample, sequenced in a study of T cells in Graves' hyperthyroidism and ophthalmopathy. The TCR beta CDR3 regions underwent amplification using RNA transcripts as the source. TCR CDR3 underwent first-round RT-PCR with the HTBI primer set. MiXCR, applied by TCRdb to the multiplex PCR reads, yields one record per CDR3 protein. The sample holds around 300,000 distinct CDR3 sequences, less than 30% seen once. The sample taken for sequencing was blood. The receptors originated from a man aged 40-49 years with Graves' hyperthyroidism that later progressed to Graves' ophthalmopathy.

This clonotype was picked up many times. The rearrangement uses TRBV20-1 and TRBJ2-5, with 7 bases that match TRBD2. Germline CDR1 reads DFQATT; CDR2 reads SNEGSKA (reference sequence). The CDR3 sequence is 17 residues long. V shed 1 base, J shed 5 bases, and the junction held 16 bases outside the gene matches. The CDR3 is CSARGTSLRGSFETQYF. In DNA, the CDR3 is TGCAGTGCTAGAGGGACGTCCCTCCGCGGGAGTTTCGAGACCCAGTACTTC.

This clonotype was observed at least ten times. This chain links TRBV15 with TRBJ2-5; 15 bases map to TRBD2. This CDR3 has 16 amino acids. V shed 8 bases and J 1 base; nucleotides not matched to a gene: 5. CDR1 LNHNV and CDR2 YYDKDF come from the germline V gene (reference sequence). The CDR3 DNA reads TGTGCCACCGGGACTAGCGGGAGGAGCCTCCAAGAGACCCAGTACTTC. Translation gives CATGTSGRSLQETQYF.

Ten or more counts support this clonotype. The chain combines TRBV29-1 with TRBJ2-7, with D perhaps assigned TRBD1 or TRBD2 (5 bases each). The CDR3 spans 14 residues. Per germline, CDR1 SQVTM and CDR2 ANQGSEA. Deletions cut 0 bases from V and 8 bases from J, with 17 bases between. The CDR3 DNA reads TGCAGCGTTGAAGAGAATTACAGGACTGCAAAGCAGTACTTC. Protein sequence: CSVEENYRTAKQYF.

This clonotype was recorded at least ten times. The genes are TRBV12-3 or TRBV12-4 and TRBJ1-2; D gene ambiguous. The length of the CDR3 is 14 residues. V was trimmed by 7 bases and J by 4 bases, leaving 16 bases between them. Here the CDR3 reads CASTLDRIPYGYTF. In nucleotides, the CDR3 is TGTGCCAGCACCCTTGACCGGATACCCTATGGCTACACCTTC.

The chain is built from TRBV12-3 or TRBV12-4 and TRBJ2-2; 8 bases fit TRBD2. CDR3 length: 15 amino acids. Trimming took 5 bases from V and 7 from J; bases not matched to a gene: 9. CDR3 in amino acids: CASSIEREWSGELFF. CDR3 nucleotides: TGTGCCAGCAGTATTGAGCGGGAGTGGAGCGGGGAGCTGTTTTTT.

This clonotype was seen at least ten times. The gene calls are TRBV5-4 and TRBJ1-5; the D gene is possibly TRBD1 (6 bases). The V gene lost 4 bases and the J gene lost 1 base, with 21 bases spanning the gap. The CDR3 is 18 residues long. In germline, CDR1 is SGHNT, CDR2 YYREEE (reference sequence). As DNA, the CDR3 is TGTGCCAGCAGCCTTGGGCCCGGGGAGGGGGGGAGCAATCAGCCCCAGCATTTT. Protein sequence: CASSLGPGEGGSNQPQHF.

This clonotype was counted at least ten times. A read error may be the cause here, since a much bigger clone is one base away. The genes are TRBV12-3 or TRBV12-4 and TRBJ1-2; perhaps TRBD1 as D (5 bases). The CDR3 has 13 amino acids. With 8 bases removed from V and 7 bases from J, the gap between germline ends came to 17 bases. CDR3 DNA: TGTGCCAGCGGTAGGGACGGGTTGTCTGGCTACACCTTC. As protein: CASGRDGLSGYTF.

This clonotype appeared many times. The rearrangement uses TRBV7-3 and TRBJ1-1, with D possibly matching TRBD1 (6 bases). The CDR3 spans 14 residues. With 5 bases removed from V and 1 base from J, the gap between germline ends came to 11 bases. Germline CDR1 and CDR2: SGHTA and FQGTGA. CDR3 residues: CASSQQGQNTEAFF. The CDR3 bases are TGTGCCAGCAGCCAACAGGGACAGAACACTGAAGCTTTCTTT.

The chain joins TRBV28 to TRBJ1-1; D might be TRBD1 (5 bases). The V and J ends lost 5 bases and 4 bases respectively, with 14 bases between them. This CDR3 comprises 14 residues. Germline CDR1 reads MDHEN; CDR2 reads SYDVKM. The CDR3 is CASSLGTRITEAFF. As DNA, the CDR3 is TGTGCCAGCAGTCTAGGGACGCGGATCACTGAAGCTTTCTTT.

In its sample, this clonotype was seen many times. This sequence joins TRBV27 and TRBJ1-2; D is unclear. This CDR3 contains 14 residues. V was pared by 2 bases and J by 0 bases, with 7 bases between. The germline V gene has CDR1 MNHEY and CDR2 SMNVEV (reference sequence). CDR3 DNA: TGTGCCAGCAGTTTACGGCAAGCTAACTATGGCTACACCTTC. It yields the protein CASSLRQANYGYTF.

This clonotype was counted ten times or more. V and J are TRBV30 and TRBJ2-5; 7 bases agree with TRBD2. Germline lookup yields CDR1 GTSNPN and CDR2 SVGIG (reference sequence). The CDR3 totals 11 residues. The V segment lost 4 bases and the J segment 7 bases; nucleotides outside the gene matches: 3. The CDR3: CAWTGGVTQYF. Written as DNA, the CDR3 is TGTGCCTGGACGGGGGGTGTGACCCAGTACTTC.

This clonotype was picked up many times. This rearrangement joins TRBV24-1 to TRBJ1-1; 10 nucleotides match TRBD1. The germline gives CDR1 KGHDR, CDR2 SFDVKD. Trimming removed 8 bases from V and 5 bases from J; junction bases left unmatched: 10. CDR3 length: 15 amino acids. The CDR3 DNA follows: TGTGCCACCAAAGGGACAGGGGAGGGGGGTACTGAAGCTTTCTTT. The encoded protein is CATKGTGEGGTEAFF.

This clonotype was recorded at least ten times. The genes are TRBV20-1 and TRBJ1-2; D perhaps matches TRBD1 (5 bases). The CDR3 length is 12 residues. CDR1 and CDR2 (germline): DFQATT, SNEGSKA (reference sequence). The ends were cut back, 0 bases at V and 10 bases at J, with 12 bases in the middle. The chain's CDR3 is CSARDRREVYTF. The CDR3 DNA sequence: TGCAGTGCTAGAGATCGCAGGGAAGTCTACACCTTC.

This clonotype has ten or more counts. The rearrangement uses TRBV12-3 or TRBV12-4 and TRBJ1-1, with D hard to call. V lost 7 bases, J lost 0 bases, and 12 bases lay in between. The CDR3 contains 14 residues. The CDR3 protein is CASIPGNMNTEAFF. CDR3 coding DNA: TGTGCCAGCATCCCCGGTAACATGAACACTGAAGCTTTCTTT.

The rearrangement joins TRBV20-1 to TRBJ2-4; no definite D call. The V and J ends lost 3 bases and 0 bases respectively, with 9 bases between them. This CDR3 comprises 14 residues. The germline V gene encodes CDR1 DFQATT and CDR2 SNEGSKA (reference sequence). The CDR3 nucleotides are TGCAGTGCTAGGGATCAGTTAGCCAAAAACATTCAGTACTTC. This codes for CSARDQLAKNIQYF.

Many counts were recorded for this clonotype. The chain recombines TRBV12-3 or TRBV12-4 with TRBJ1-5; 8 bases line up with TRBD1. The V gene end was trimmed by 6 bases and the J gene end by 4 bases; junction bases not matched to a gene: 11. This CDR3 contains 16 residues. This CDR3 reads CASSPRRDRGNQPQHF. CDR3 bases: TGTGCCAGCAGCCCCAGGCGCGACAGGGGAAATCAGCCCCAGCATTTT.

This chain links TRBV6-1 with TRBJ1-5; a possible D gene is TRBD1 (5 bases). The CDR3 sequence is 15 residues long. Deletions cut 6 bases from V and 1 base from J, with 13 bases between. Per germline, CDR1 MNHNS and CDR2 SASEGT. The CDR3 is CASRLLGGSNQPQHF. The CDR3 DNA follows: TGTGCCAGCAGACTGCTGGGGGGAAGCAATCAGCCCCAGCATTTT.

The table lists this clonotype with many counts. The rearrangement uses TRBV6-5 and TRBJ2-2, with 8 bases that match TRBD1. CDR1 and CDR2 (germline): MNHEY, SVGAGI. This CDR3 has 15 residues. V was pared by 5 bases and J by 5 bases, with 7 bases of the junction left unmatched. CDR3 bases: TGTGCCAGCAGTCTGACAGGGGTTCTTACCGGGGAGCTGTTTTTT. Translation gives CASSLTGVLTGELFF.

The V call is TRBV6-5, the J call TRBJ2-2, with 10 bases fitting TRBD1. This CDR3 is 17 amino acids long. The junction had 2 bases not matched to a gene; V was cut back by 0 bases and J by 1 base. Per the germline V gene, CDR1 is MNHEY and CDR2 is SVGAGI. The CDR3 spells CASSYSGTGVNTGELFF. CDR3 DNA sequence: TGTGCCAGCAGTTACTCGGGGACAGGGGTGAACACCGGGGAGCTGTTTTTT.

This clonotype occurred many times. V and J are TRBV6-5 and TRBJ1-5; possible D gene TRBD1, 5 bases. Germline V gene data show CDR1 as MNHEY and CDR2 as SVGAGI. The CDR3 covers 16 residues. Trimming took 4 bases from V and 0 from J, leaving 13 bases between them. The chain's CDR3 is CASSSSGGYSNQPQHF. CDR3 nucleotide sequence: TGTGCCAGCAGTTCCAGTGGGGGGTATAGCAATCAGCCCCAGCATTTT.

The gene calls are TRBV7-2 and TRBJ2-7; D is possibly TRBD2 (5 bases). Looked up from germline, CDR1 is SGHTA and CDR2 is FQGNSA. Trimming cost V 5 bases and J 2 bases, with 16 bases left between them. This CDR3 contains 15 residues. The CDR3 loop is CASSPTFRGPYEQYF. The CDR3 DNA follows: TGTGCCAGCAGCCCAACGTTTAGAGGGCCCTACGAGCAGTACTTC.

Many counts were recorded for this clonotype. The rearrangement uses TRBV5-1 and TRBJ2-7; TRBD2 aligns across 12 bases. Trimming took 4 bases from V and 3 from J; bases not matched to a gene: 11. Germline V gene sequence: CDR1 SGHRS, CDR2 YFSETQ. The CDR3 totals 17 residues. The CDR3 here is CASSEGPLAGGGYEQYF. CDR3 in DNA: TGCGCCAGCAGCGAGGGGCCTCTAGCGGGAGGGGGCTACGAGCAGTACTTC.

In its sample, this clonotype was seen many times. The chain has TRBV14 and TRBJ1-6; no firm D call. Germline CDR1 reads SGHDN; CDR2 reads FVKESK. CDR3 size: 16 residues. V lost 1 base and J 8 bases, leaving 15 bases between the germline ends. DNA of the CDR3: TGTGCCAGCAGCCAAGGTTCGAGACACCATCATTCACCCCTCCACTTT. Translating gives CASSQGSRHHHSPLHF.

The chain carries TRBV20-1 and TRBJ1-2; D not resolved. Looked up from germline, CDR1 is DFQATT and CDR2 is SNEGSKA (reference sequence). This CDR3 spans 12 amino acids. Trimming shortened V by 6 bases and J by 0 bases, and 8 bases separated the two germline ends. CDR3 DNA sequence: TGCAGTGCCTATACTACTAACTATGGCTACACCTTC. Translating gives CSAYTTNYGYTF.

This clonotype has at least ten counts. J is TRBJ1-2 and V is TRBV6-5; D is uncertain. Germline CDR1 MNHEY, CDR2 SVGAGI. The CDR3 extends over 14 amino acids. Trimming shortened V by 2 bases and J by 0 bases, and 7 bases separated the two germline ends. The CDR3 DNA is TGTGCCAGCAGTTACCTCTCACCTAACTATGGCTACACCTTC. Translating it yields CASSYLSPNYGYTF.